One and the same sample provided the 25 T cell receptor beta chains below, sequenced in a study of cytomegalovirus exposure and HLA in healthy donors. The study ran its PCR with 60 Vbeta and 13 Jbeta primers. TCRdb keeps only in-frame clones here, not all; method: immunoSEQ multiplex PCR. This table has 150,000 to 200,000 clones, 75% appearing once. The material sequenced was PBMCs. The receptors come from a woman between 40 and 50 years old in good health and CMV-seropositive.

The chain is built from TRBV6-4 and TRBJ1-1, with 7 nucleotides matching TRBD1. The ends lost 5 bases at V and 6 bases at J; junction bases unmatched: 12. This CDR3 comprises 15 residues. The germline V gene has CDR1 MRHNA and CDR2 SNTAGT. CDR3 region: CASSLHGGGMSEAFF. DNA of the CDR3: TGTGCCAGCAGTCTCCACGGAGGGGGCATGTCTGAAGCTTTCTTT.

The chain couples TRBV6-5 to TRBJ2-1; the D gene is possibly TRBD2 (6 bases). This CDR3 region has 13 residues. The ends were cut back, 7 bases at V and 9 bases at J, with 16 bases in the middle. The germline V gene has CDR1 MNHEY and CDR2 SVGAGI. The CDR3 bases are TGTGCCAGCACTCAGATCGGGAGCGCTGAGCAGTTCTTC. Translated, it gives CASTQIGSAEQFF.

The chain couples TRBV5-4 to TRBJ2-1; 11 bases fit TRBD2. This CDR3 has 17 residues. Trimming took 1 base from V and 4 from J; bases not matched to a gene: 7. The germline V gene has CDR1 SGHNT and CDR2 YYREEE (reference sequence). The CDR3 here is CASSLTSLAGVYNEQFF. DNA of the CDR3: TGTGCCAGCAGCTTGACCTCACTAGCGGGAGTTTACAATGAGCAGTTCTTC.

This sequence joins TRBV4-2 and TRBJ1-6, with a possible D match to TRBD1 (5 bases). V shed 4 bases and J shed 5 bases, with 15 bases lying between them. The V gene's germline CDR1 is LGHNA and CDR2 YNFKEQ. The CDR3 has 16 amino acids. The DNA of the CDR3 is TGTGCCAGCAGCCCATACCAAGGCAGGGATAATTCACCCCTCCACTTT. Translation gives CASSPYQGRDNSPLHF.

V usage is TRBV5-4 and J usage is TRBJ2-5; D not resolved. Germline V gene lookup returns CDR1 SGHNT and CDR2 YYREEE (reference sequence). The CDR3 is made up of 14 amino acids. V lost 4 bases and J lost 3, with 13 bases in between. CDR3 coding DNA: TGTGCCAGCAGCCCCCTCCCTAGAGAAGAGACCCAGTACTTC. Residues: CASSPLPREETQYF. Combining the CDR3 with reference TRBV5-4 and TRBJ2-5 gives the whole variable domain ETGVTQSPTHLIKTRGQQVTLRCSSQSGHNTVSWYQQALGQGPQFIFQYYREEENGRGNFPPRFSGLQFPNYSSELNVNALELDDSALYLCASSPLPREETQYFGPGTRLLVL.

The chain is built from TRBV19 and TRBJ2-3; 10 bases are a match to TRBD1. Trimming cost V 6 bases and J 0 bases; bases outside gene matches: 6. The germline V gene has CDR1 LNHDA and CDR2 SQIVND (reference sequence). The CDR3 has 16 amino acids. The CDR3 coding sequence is TGTGCCAGTAGGGACAGGGGGTTTTCTAGCACAGATACGCAGTATTTT. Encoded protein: CASRDRGFSSTDTQYF.

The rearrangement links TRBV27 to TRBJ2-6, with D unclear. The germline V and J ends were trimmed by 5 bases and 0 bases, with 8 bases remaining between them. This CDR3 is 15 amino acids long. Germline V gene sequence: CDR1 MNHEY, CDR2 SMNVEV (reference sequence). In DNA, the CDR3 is TGTGCCAGCAGTCTGACACTCTCTGGGGCCAACGTCCTGACTTTC. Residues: CASSLTLSGANVLTF.

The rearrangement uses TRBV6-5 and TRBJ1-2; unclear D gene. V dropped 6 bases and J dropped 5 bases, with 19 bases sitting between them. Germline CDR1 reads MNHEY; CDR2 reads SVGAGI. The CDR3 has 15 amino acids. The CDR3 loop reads CASSLQKGREYGYTF. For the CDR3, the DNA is TGTGCCAGCAGCCTCCAGAAGGGTAGGGAGTATGGCTACACCTTC.

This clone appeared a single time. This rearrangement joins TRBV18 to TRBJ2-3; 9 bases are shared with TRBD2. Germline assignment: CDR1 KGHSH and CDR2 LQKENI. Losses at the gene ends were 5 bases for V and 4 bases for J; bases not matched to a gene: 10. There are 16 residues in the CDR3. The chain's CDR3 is CASSSLAGLGPDTQYF. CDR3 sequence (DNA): TGTGCCAGCTCAAGCCTAGCGGGATTAGGCCCAGATACGCAGTATTTT.

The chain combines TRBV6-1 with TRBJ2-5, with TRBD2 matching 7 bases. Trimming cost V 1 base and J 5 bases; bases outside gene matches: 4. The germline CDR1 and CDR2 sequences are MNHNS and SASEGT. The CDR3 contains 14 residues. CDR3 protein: CASSEGGGWETQYF. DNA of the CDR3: TGTGCCAGCAGTGAAGGGGGAGGGTGGGAGACCCAGTACTTC.

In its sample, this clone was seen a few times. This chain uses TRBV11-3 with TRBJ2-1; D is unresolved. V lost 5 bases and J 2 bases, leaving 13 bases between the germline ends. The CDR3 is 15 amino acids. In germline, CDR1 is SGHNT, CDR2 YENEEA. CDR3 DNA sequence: TGTGCCAGCAGCGCACGTTTAGCCCCCTACAATGAGCAGTTCTTC. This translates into CASSARLAPYNEQFF.

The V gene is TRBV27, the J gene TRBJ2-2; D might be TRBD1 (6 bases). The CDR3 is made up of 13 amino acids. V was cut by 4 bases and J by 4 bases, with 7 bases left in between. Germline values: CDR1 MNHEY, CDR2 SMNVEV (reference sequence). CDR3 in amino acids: CASSSRGTGELFF. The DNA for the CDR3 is TGTGCCAGCAGTTCCAGGGGCACCGGGGAGCTGTTTTTT.

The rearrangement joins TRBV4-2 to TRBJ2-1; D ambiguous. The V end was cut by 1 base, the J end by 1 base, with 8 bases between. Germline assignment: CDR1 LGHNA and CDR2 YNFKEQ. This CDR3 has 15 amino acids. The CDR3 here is CASSQGGSSYNEQFF. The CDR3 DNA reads TGTGCCAGCAGCCAAGGCGGCAGTTCCTACAATGAGCAGTTCTTC.

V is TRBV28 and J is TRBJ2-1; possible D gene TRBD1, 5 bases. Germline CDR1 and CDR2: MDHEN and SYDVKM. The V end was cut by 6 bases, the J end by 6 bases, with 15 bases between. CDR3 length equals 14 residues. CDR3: CASSIPPTVNEQFF. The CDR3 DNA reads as TGTGCCAGCAGCATACCCCCGACAGTCAATGAGCAGTTCTTC.

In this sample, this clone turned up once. CDR3 residues: CASKVGGFNTEAFF. As DNA, the CDR3 is TGTGCCAGCAAAGTAGGGGGATTCAACACTGAAGCTTTCTTT. V is TRBV28 and J is TRBJ1-1; maybe TRBD1 (6 bases). The CDR3 has 14 amino acids. Trimming shortened V by 7 bases and J by 2 bases, and 14 bases separated the two germline ends. Germline V CDR1 and CDR2: MDHEN, SYDVKM.

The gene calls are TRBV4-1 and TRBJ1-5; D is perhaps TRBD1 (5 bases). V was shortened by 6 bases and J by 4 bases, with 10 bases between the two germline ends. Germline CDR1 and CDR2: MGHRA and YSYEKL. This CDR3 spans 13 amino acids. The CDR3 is CASSSRGNQPQHF. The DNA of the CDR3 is TGCGCCAGCAGTTCACGGGGGAATCAGCCCCAGCATTTT.

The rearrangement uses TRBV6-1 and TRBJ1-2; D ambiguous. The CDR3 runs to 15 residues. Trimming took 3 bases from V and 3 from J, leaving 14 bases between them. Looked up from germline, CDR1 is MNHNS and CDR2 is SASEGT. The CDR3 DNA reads TGTGCCAGCAGTGAGTTCCCCGGTCCCGACTATGGCTACACCTTC. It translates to CASSEFPGPDYGYTF.

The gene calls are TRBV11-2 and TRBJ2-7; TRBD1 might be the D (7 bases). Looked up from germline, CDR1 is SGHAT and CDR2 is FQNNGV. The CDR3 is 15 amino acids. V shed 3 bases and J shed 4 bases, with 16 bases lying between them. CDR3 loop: CASSFPQGRTYEQYF. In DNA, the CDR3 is TGTGCCAGCAGCTTCCCACAGGGGAGGACTTACGAGCAGTACTTC.

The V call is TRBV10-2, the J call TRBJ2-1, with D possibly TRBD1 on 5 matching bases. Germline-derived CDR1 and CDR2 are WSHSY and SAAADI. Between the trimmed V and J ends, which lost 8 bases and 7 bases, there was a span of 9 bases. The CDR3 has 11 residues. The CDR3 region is CASLKGNEQFF. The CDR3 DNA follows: TGCGCCAGCTTGAAGGGGAATGAGCAGTTCTTC.

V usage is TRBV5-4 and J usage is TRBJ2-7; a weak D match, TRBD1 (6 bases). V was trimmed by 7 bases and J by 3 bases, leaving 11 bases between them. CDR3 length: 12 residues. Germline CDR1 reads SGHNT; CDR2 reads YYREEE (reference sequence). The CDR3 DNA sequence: TGTGCCAGCCGTGCCAGGGGCTACGAGCAGTACTTC. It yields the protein CASRARGYEQYF.

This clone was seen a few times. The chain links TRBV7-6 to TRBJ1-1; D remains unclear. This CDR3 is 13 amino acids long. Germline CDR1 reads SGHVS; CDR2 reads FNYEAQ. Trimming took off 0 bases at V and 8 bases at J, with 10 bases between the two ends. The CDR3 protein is CASSLARAGEAFF. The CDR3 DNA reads TGTGCCAGCAGCTTAGCACGGGCGGGGGAAGCTTTCTTT.

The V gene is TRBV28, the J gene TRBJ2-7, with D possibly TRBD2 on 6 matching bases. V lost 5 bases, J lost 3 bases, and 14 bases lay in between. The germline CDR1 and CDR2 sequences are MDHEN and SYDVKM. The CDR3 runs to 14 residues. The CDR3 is CASSTTRGLYEQYF. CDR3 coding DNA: TGTGCCAGCAGTACGACTAGGGGCCTCTACGAGCAGTACTTC.

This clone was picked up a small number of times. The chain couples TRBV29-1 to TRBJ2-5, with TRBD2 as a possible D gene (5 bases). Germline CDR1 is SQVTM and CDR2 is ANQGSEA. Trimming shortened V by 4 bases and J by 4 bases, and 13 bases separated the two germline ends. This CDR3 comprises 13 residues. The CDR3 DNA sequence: TGCAGCGTTGCCAGGAGCGCGGGAGAGACCCAGTACTTC. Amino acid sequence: CSVARSAGETQYF.

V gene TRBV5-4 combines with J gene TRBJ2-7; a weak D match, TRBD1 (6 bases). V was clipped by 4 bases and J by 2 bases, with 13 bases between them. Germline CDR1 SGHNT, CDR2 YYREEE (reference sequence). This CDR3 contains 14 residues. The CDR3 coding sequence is TGTGCCAGCAGCCACAGGGATAATCCCTACGAGCAGTACTTC. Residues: CASSHRDNPYEQYF.

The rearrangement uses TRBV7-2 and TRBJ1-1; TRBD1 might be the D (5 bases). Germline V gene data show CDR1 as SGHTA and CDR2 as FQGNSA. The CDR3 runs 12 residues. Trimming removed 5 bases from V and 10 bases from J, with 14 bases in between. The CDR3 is CASSVSTARAFF. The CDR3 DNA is TGTGCCAGCAGCGTGTCGACAGCCAGAGCTTTCTTT.